The T cell receptor (beta chain) under discussion was sequenced for a study of radiotherapy plus CTLA-4 blockade in lung cancer. Study-wide context: Disease control reached 31%, with objective responses in approximately 20%.

With respect to this clone: Its cognate antigen is unknown.

Participants had chemo-refractory metastatic non-small-cell lung cancer and were treated with focal radiation plus ipilimumab CTLA-4 blockade. Findings and caveats of the study: Expansion in blood of tumor-derived TCR clones was seen after radiotherapy plus ipilimumab. Early clone dynamics of blood T cells, plus interferon-beta, reportedly predicted response best.

Repertoires were generated with immunoSEQ multiplex PCR, while TCRdb's copy carries only in-frame clones and drops some. The sample lists tens of thousands of clones; approximately 84% were seen once. The germline gives CDR1 LNHNV, CDR2 YYDKDF (reference sequence). This CDR3 is built from 13 residues. V was shortened by 6 bases and J by 2 bases, with 8 bases between the two germline ends. The specimen comprised peripheral blood, sampled from a patient treated with radiotherapy plus ipilimumab. The origin of this receptor is a human donor with non-small cell lung cancer whose response to radiotherapy plus ipilimumab could not be evaluated. The chain joins TRBV15 to TRBJ2-1; D unresolved. The CDR3 coding sequence is TGTGCCACCAGGCCTGGCCCCTACAATGAGCAGTTCTTC. Its translation is CATRPGPYNEQFF.